The 26 T cell receptor beta chains in this list originate from one sample, sequenced in a study of T cell responses to AZD1222 COVID-19 vaccine. Profiling relied on immunoSEQ multiplex PCR, and the TCRdb table lists in-frame clones only, not all of them. The sample lists more than 95,000 clones; about 92% were seen once. Specimen: peripheral blood, collected on day 0 of MenACWY control vaccination. All receptors come from an adult in good health.

This clone appeared a few times. The same CDR3 can be traced to other DNA sequences in this sample. The genes are TRBV6-5 and TRBJ1-1; D is unresolved. V lost 5 bases and J 2 bases, leaving 9 bases between the germline ends. CDR1 and CDR2 from the germline V gene are MNHEY and SVGAGI. The length of the CDR3 is 13 residues. This CDR3 is CASSRGENTEAFF. CDR3 sequence (DNA): TGTGCCAGCAGTAGAGGAGAAAACACTGAAGCTTTCTTT.

This chain links TRBV7-9 with TRBJ2-5; the D gene is possibly TRBD1 (5 bases). The CDR3 consists of 14 residues. Trimming removed 1 base from V and 5 bases from J, with 11 bases in between. The V gene's germline CDR1 is SEHNR and CDR2 FQNEAQ (reference sequence). In DNA, the CDR3 is TGTGCCAGCAGCTTAGTTGGGGCCCGTGAGACCCAGTACTTC. This gives the protein CASSLVGARETQYF.

The CDR3 here is CASSQQNYGYTF. The CDR3 bases are TGTGCCAGCAGCCAACAGAACTATGGCTACACCTTC. The chain joins TRBV14 to TRBJ1-2; D not certain. The V end lost 2 bases, the J end lost 2 bases, and 3 bases lay between the germline ends. The CDR3 totals 12 residues. CDR1 SGHDN and CDR2 FVKESK come from the germline V gene.

This chain uses TRBV6-4 with TRBJ2-5, with a possible D match to TRBD1 (6 bases). CDR1 and CDR2 (germline): MRHNA, SNTAGT. This CDR3 has 14 amino acids. V was clipped by 3 bases and J by 1 base, with 9 bases between them. The CDR3 sequence is CASSEQGGQETQYF. For the CDR3, the DNA is TGTGCCAGCAGTGAACAGGGTGGCCAAGAGACCCAGTACTTC.

This chain uses TRBV19 with TRBJ1-5; D not certain. V lost 1 base and J 3 bases, leaving 7 bases between the germline ends. Germline V lookup: CDR1 LNHDA, CDR2 SQIVND (reference sequence). This CDR3 region has 14 residues. In DNA form, the CDR3 reads TGTGCCAGTAGTATAGCGGCGACCAATCAGCCCCAGCATTTT. Protein sequence: CASSIAATNQPQHF.

The genes are TRBV5-6 and TRBJ1-5; 7 bases are shared with TRBD1. CDR1 SGHDT and CDR2 YYEEEE come from the germline V gene. Trimming cost V 4 bases and J 3 bases; bases outside gene matches: 7. The CDR3 is 15 amino acids. CDR3 residues: CASSRGGRFNQPQHF. CDR3 sequence (DNA): TGTGCCAGCAGCCGAGGGGGCAGGTTCAATCAGCCCCAGCATTTT.

The chain employs TRBV5-4 and TRBJ2-5, with 9 bases matching TRBD2. Germline lookup yields CDR1 SGHNT and CDR2 YYREEE (reference sequence). This CDR3 is 15 amino acids long. The junction had 11 bases not matched to a gene; V was cut back by 6 bases and J by 5 bases. In nucleotides, the CDR3 is TGTGCCAGCAACCGACCCGGGACTAGCCCCGAGACCCAGTACTTC. Protein sequence: CASNRPGTSPETQYF.

This clone was picked up one time. The same CDR3 is also encoded by other DNA sequences in this sample. The chain uses TRBV24-1 and TRBJ2-1; no definite D call. The CDR3 spans 14 residues. CDR1 is KGHDR, CDR2 SFDVKD, per germline. The V end was cut by 6 bases, the J end by 0 bases, with 8 bases between. The CDR3 reads CATSLGGSYNEQFF. CDR3 bases: TGTGCCACCAGTCTGGGTGGCTCCTACAATGAGCAGTTCTTC.

The J gene is TRBJ1-4, the V gene TRBV18, with D tentatively TRBD1 (6 bases). The CDR3 has 14 amino acids. V shed 5 bases and J shed 7 bases, with 14 bases lying between them. Germline V lookup: CDR1 KGHSH, CDR2 LQKENI. CDR3 sequence reads: CASSTQGTFEKLFF. CDR3 nucleotide sequence: TGTGCCAGCTCAACCCAGGGGACATTTGAAAAACTGTTTTTT.

V is TRBV7-2 and J is TRBJ2-7; possibly TRBD2 for D (5 bases). The CDR3 totals 17 residues. Germline V gene sequence: CDR1 SGHTA, CDR2 FQGNSA. The V end was cut by 2 bases, the J end by 5 bases, with 22 bases between. CDR3 in amino acids: CASSLRAHGSSGDEQYV. CDR3 bases: TGTGCCAGCAGCTTAAGGGCCCATGGGAGTTCGGGCGACGAGCAGTACGTC.

The chain links TRBV10-2 to TRBJ2-5, with 11 positions matching TRBD2. V dropped 6 bases and J dropped 4; count of bases not matched to a gene: 7. In germline, CDR1 is WSHSY, CDR2 SAAADI. The CDR3 is made up of 15 amino acids. For the CDR3, the DNA is TGCGCCAGCAGGGAAACTAGCGGGGGCCCAGAGACCCAGTACTTC. It specifies CASRETSGGPETQYF.

The chain has TRBV25-1 and TRBJ2-1; 14 positions agree with TRBD2. The CDR3 extends over 13 amino acids. The J segment lost 8 bases and the V segment lost 9 bases, leaving 3 bases of the junction unmatched. Germline values: CDR1 MGHDK, CDR2 SYGVNS. CDR3 sequence: CASGTSGSYEQFF. CDR3 bases: TGTGCCAGTGGGACTAGCGGGAGCTATGAGCAGTTCTTC.

The chain couples TRBV6-5 to TRBJ2-5, with D tentatively TRBD1 (5 bases). The CDR3 covers 15 residues. CDR1 is MNHEY, CDR2 SVGAGI, per germline. V lost 2 bases to trimming and J lost 2 bases, with 12 bases between them. As DNA, the CDR3 is TGTGCCAGCAGTTACAGGCGAGCAGGGCAAGAGACCCAGTACTTC. Its translation: CASSYRRAGQETQYF.

The chain is built from TRBV28 and TRBJ2-3; D not resolved. Per the germline V gene, CDR1 is MDHEN and CDR2 is SYDVKM. Trimming removed 5 bases at V and 2 bases at J, with 11 bases between. The CDR3 has 14 residues. The DNA of the CDR3 is TGTGCCAGCAGTCCGGCGAGCTACACAGATACGCAGTATTTT. Its translation is CASSPASYTDTQYF.

The chain uses TRBV25-1 and TRBJ1-4; no clear D. Germline V CDR1 and CDR2: MGHDK, SYGVNS. Trimming cost V 8 bases and J 7 bases, with 14 bases left between them. The CDR3 has 13 amino acids. The chain's CDR3 is CASVHSGSEKLFF. CDR3 sequence (DNA): TGTGCCAGCGTGCATTCGGGATCTGAAAAACTGTTTTTT.

The chain has TRBV4-1 and TRBJ2-7, with 9 bases matching TRBD2. Germline V gives CDR1 MGHRA, CDR2 YSYEKL. CDR3 length equals 18 residues. The V segment lost 1 base and the J segment 3 bases; nucleotides outside the gene matches: 13. The DNA of the CDR3 is TGCGCCAGCAGCCAAGGAGAAGCTAGCGGGATCAGTTTCTACGAGCAGTACTTC. Protein sequence: CASSQGEASGISFYEQYF.

This sequence joins TRBV2 and TRBJ2-1; 12 bases match TRBD2. The CDR3 spans 15 residues. V lost 8 bases to trimming and J lost 9 bases; unmatched junction nucleotides: 11. Germline V gene sequence: CDR1 SNHLY, CDR2 FYNNEI. The CDR3 loop is CASVQASGRASEQFF. Here the CDR3 DNA reads TGTGCCAGCGTCCAGGCTAGCGGGAGGGCCTCTGAGCAGTTCTTC.

The genes are TRBV18 and TRBJ1-4; D not certain. This CDR3 contains 13 residues. V was clipped by 2 bases and J by 3 bases, with 4 bases between them. Germline V gene sequence: CDR1 KGHSH, CDR2 LQKENI. CDR3 DNA: TGTGCCAGCTCACCAGGGGCTAATGAAAAACTGTTTTTT. Translating it yields CASSPGANEKLFF.

The chain uses TRBV27 and TRBJ2-7; TRBD2 is a possible D gene (6 bases). This CDR3 region has 15 residues. V was trimmed by 9 bases and J by 0 bases, leaving 18 bases between them. Per germline, CDR1 MNHEY and CDR2 SMNVEV (reference sequence). CDR3 amino acids: CARPHPEGLSYEQYF. The CDR3, as DNA: TGTGCCAGACCACACCCGGAGGGCCTCTCCTACGAGCAGTACTTC.

The gene calls are TRBV19 and TRBJ1-5; D unresolved. Trimming shortened V by 3 bases and J by 5 bases, and 8 bases separated the two germline ends. Germline CDR1 LNHDA, CDR2 SQIVND (reference sequence). This CDR3 spans 13 amino acids. CDR3 residues: CASSIYSYQPQHF. The CDR3 DNA follows: TGTGCCAGTAGTATTTACAGTTATCAGCCCCAGCATTTT.

The chain uses TRBV3-1 (or the pseudogene TRBV3-2) and TRBJ2-5; D gene unclear. The CDR3 contains 12 residues. CDR1 and CDR2 from the germline V gene are LGHDT and YNNKEL (reference sequence). V was shortened by 0 bases and J by 7 bases, with 6 bases between the two germline ends. The DNA for the CDR3 is TGTGCCAGCAGCCAAGATTACGGGACCCAGTACTTC. Translating it yields CASSQDYGTQYF.

This rearrangement joins TRBV5-1 to TRBJ2-3; 7 nucleotides line up with TRBD1. This CDR3 is built from 15 residues. Trimming cost V 1 base and J 5 bases; bases outside gene matches: 7. Germline V gene data show CDR1 as SGHRS and CDR2 as YFSETQ. DNA for the CDR3: TGCGCCAGCAGCTTGTCGGCAGGGGGAGAAGATACGCAGTATTTT. Amino acids: CASSLSAGGEDTQYF.

The rearrangement uses TRBV27 and TRBJ1-6; tentatively, D is TRBD1 (6 bases). CDR3 length: 15 residues. V shed 3 bases and J shed 5 bases, with 11 bases lying between them. CDR1 is MNHEY and CDR2 is SMNVEV in the germline V gene (reference sequence). Here the CDR3 reads CASSFLGGNNSPLHF. For the CDR3, the DNA is TGTGCCAGCAGTTTCCTAGGGGGGAATAATTCACCCCTCCACTTT.

The chain employs TRBV27 and TRBJ1-1; D ambiguous. V lost 5 bases to trimming and J lost 0 bases, with 16 bases between them. Germline CDR1 MNHEY, CDR2 SMNVEV (reference sequence). This CDR3 comprises 16 residues. The CDR3 sequence is CASSPAWAGMNTEAFF. The CDR3 DNA reads as TGTGCCAGCAGTCCCGCGTGGGCGGGCATGAACACTGAAGCTTTCTTT.

The chain couples TRBV6-5 to TRBJ1-2; 7 nucleotides match TRBD1. The CDR3 totals 14 residues. Germline-derived CDR1 and CDR2 are MNHEY and SVGAGI. The CDR3 loop reads CVAAGGNVNYGYTF. The CDR3 DNA follows: TGTGTCGCGGCAGGGGGAAATGTGAACTATGGCTACACCTTC.

This clone was recorded only once. This chain connects TRBV4-1 to TRBJ1-2; TRBD1 might be the D (5 bases). Germline loops: CDR1 MGHRA, CDR2 YSYEKL. The length of the CDR3 is 14 residues. Trimming took off 5 bases at V and 2 bases at J, with 12 bases between the two ends. CDR3 coding DNA: TGCGCCAGCAGCTCCAGGGATGCGAACTATGGCTACACCTTC. Residues: CASSSRDANYGYTF.